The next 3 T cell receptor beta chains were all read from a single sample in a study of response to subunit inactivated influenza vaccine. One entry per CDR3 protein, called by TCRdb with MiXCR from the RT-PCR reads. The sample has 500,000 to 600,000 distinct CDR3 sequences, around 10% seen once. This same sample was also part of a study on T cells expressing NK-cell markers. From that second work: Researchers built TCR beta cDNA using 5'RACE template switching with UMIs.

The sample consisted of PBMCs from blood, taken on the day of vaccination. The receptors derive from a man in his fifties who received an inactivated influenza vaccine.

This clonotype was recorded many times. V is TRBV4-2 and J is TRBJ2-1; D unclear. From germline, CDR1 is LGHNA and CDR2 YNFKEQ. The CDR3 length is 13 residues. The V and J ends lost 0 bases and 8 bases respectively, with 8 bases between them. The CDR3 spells CASSQESSDEQFF. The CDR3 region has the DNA TGTGCCAGCAGCCAAGAATCGAGTGATGAGCAGTTCTTC.

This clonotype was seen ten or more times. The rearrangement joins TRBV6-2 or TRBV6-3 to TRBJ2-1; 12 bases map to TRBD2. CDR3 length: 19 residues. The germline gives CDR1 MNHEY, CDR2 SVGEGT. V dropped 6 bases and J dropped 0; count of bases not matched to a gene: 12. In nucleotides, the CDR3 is TGTGCCAGCAGCCGTGGACTAGCGGGGAATCTCTACTCCTACAATGAGCAGTTCTTC. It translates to CASSRGLAGNLYSYNEQFF.

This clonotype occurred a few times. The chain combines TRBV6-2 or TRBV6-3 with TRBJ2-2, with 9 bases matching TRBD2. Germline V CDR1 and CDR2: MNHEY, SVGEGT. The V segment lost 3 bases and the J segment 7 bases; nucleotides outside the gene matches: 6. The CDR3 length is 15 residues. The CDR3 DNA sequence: TGTGCCAGCAGTTATCAGGGGACTAGCTACGGGGAGCTGTTTTTT. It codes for CASSYQGTSYGELFF.